The source of this T cell receptor beta chain is a study of control samples from healthy donors and cancer patients. CDR1 is MNHEY, CDR2 SVGAGI, per germline. The CDR3 is made up of 16 amino acids. V dropped 0 bases and J dropped 7 bases, with 13 bases sitting between them. The table came from immunoSEQ multiplex PCR; TCRdb's copy has only in-frame clones and leaves some out. The top ten hold 20% to 25% of the sample, which has fewer than 90,000 clones, 70% to 90% seen once. This TCR came from a man between 50 and 59 years old in good health. The chain uses TRBV6-5 and TRBJ1-6; no definite D call. The sample taken for sequencing was blood. The CDR3 region is CASSYSPAVWNSPLHF. The CDR3 DNA sequence: TGTGCCAGCAGTTACTCGCCTGCGGTCTGGAATTCACCCCTCCACTTT.